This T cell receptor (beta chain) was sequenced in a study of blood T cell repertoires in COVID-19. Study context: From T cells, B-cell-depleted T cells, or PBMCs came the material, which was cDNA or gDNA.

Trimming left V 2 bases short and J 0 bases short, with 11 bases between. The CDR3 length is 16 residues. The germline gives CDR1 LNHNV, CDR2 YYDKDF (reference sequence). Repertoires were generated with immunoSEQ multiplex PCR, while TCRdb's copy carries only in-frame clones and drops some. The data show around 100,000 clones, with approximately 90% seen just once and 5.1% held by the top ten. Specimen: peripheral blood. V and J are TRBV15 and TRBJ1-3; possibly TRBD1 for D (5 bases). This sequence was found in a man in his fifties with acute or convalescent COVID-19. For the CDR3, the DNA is TGTGCCACCAGCAGAAATACAGGCTCCTCTGGAAACACCATATATTTT. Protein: CATSRNTGSSGNTIYF.